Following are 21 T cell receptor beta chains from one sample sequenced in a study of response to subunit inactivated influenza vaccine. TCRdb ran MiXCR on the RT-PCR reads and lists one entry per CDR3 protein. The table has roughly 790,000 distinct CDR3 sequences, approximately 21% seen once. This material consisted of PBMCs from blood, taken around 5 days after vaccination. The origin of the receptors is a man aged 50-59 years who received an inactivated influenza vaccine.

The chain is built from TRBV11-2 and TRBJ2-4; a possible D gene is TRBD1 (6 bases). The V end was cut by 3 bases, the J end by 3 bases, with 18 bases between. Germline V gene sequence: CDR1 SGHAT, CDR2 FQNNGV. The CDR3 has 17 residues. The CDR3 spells CASSLAVSSRGKNIQYF. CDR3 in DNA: TGTGCCAGCAGCTTGGCAGTTTCAAGCAGGGGCAAAAACATTCAGTACTTC.

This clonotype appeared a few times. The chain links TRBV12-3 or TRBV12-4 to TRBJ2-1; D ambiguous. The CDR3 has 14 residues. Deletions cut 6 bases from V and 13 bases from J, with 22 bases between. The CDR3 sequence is CASSTSRAAESQFF. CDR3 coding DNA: TGTGCCAGCAGCACCTCCCGTGCGGCCGAGTCCCAGTTCTTC.

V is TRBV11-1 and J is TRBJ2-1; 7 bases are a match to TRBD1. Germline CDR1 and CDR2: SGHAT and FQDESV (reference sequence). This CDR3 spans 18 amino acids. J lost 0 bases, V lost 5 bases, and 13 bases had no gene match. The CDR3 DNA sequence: TGTGCCAGCAGCCAACGGGACAGAAGATCAAGCTCCTACAATGAGCAGTTCTTC. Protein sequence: CASSQRDRRSSSYNEQFF.

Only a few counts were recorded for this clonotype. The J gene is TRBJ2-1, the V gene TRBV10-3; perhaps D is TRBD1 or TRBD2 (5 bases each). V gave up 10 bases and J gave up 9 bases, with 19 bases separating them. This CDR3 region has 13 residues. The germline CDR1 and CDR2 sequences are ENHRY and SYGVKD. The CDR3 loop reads CATTGRQVLEQFF. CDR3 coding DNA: TGTGCCACGACGGGGCGGCAGGTTCTTGAGCAGTTCTTC.

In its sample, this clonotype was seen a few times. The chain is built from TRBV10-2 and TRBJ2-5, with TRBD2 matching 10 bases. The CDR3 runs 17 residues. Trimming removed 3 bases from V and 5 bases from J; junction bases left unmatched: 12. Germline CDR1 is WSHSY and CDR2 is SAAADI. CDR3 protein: CASSDSLLAGRRETQYF. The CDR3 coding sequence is TGCGCCAGCAGTGACAGCCTACTAGCGGGGAGGCGGGAGACCCAGTACTTC.

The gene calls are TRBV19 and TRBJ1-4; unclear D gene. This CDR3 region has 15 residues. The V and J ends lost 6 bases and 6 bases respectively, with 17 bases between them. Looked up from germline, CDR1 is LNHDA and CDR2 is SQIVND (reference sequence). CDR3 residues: CASRTDSPGDEKLFF. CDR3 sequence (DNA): TGTGCCAGTAGAACCGACTCCCCTGGCGATGAAAAACTGTTTTTT.

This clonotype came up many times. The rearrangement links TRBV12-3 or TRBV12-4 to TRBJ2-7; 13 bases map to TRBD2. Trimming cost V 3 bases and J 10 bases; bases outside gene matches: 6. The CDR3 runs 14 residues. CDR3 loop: CASSLGTSGAPQYF. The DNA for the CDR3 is TGTGCCAGCAGTTTGGGGACTAGCGGGGCCCCTCAGTACTTC.

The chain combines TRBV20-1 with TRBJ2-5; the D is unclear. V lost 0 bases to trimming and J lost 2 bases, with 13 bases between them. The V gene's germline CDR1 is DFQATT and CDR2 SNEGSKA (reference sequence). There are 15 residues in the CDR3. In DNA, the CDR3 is TGCAGTGCTAGAGATGTATCCGGGCATCAAGAGACCCAGTACTTC. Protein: CSARDVSGHQETQYF.

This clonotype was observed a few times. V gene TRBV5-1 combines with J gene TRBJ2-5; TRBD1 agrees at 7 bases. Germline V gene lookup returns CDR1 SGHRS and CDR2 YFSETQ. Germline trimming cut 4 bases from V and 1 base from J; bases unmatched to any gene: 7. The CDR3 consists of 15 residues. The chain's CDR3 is CASSTRQGAQETQYF. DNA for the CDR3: TGCGCCAGCAGCACTCGACAGGGTGCCCAAGAGACCCAGTACTTC.

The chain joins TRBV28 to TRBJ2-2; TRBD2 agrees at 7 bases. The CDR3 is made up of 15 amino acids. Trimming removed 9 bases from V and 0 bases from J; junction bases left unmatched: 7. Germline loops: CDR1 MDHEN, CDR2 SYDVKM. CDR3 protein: CASTHSGSNTGELFF. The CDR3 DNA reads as TGTGCCAGTACTCATAGCGGGTCGAACACCGGGGAGCTGTTTTTT.

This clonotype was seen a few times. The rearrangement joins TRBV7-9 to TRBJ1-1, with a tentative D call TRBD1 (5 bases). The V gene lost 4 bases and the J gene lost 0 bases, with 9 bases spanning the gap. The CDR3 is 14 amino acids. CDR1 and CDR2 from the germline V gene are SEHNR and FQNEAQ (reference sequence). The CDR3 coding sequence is TGTGCCAGCAGCTCCAGGGTAGTGAACACTGAAGCTTTCTTT. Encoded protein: CASSSRVVNTEAFF.

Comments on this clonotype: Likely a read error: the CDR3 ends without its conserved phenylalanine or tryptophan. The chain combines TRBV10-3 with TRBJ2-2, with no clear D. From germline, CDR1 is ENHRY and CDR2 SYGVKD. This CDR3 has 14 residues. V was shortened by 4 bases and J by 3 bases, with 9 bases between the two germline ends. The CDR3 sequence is CAISATTDTGELFY. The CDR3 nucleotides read TGTGCCATCAGTGCTACTACTGACACCGGGGAGCTGTTTTAT.

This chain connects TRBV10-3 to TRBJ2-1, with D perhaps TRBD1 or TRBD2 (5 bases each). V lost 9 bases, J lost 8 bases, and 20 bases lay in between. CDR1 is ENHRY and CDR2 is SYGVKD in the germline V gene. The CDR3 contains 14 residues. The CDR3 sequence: CAIGVGRETDEQFF. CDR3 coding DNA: TGTGCCATTGGGGTGGGCAGGGAGACCGATGAGCAGTTCTTC.

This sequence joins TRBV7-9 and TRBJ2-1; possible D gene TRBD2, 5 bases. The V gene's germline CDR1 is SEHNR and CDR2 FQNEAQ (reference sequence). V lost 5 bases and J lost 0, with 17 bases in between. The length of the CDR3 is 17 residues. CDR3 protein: CASSPPVSGRSYNEQFF. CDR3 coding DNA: TGTGCCAGCAGCCCCCCGGTGAGCGGACGCTCCTACAATGAGCAGTTCTTC.

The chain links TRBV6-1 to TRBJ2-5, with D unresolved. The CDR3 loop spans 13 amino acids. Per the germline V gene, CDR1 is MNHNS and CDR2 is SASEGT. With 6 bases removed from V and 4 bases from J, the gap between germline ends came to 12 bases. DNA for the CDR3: TGTGCCAGCAGATCAGGATGGCGAGAGACCCAGTACTTC. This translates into CASRSGWRETQYF.

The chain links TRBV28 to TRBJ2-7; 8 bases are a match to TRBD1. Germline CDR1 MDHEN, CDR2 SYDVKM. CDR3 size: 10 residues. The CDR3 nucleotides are TGTGCCAGCAGGACAGACAGGGGTTTGGTC. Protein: CASRTDRGLV.

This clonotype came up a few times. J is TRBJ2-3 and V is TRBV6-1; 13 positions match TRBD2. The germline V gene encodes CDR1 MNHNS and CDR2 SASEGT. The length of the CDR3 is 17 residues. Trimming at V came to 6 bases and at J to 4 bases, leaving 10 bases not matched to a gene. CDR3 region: CASSQLAGGPGADTQYF. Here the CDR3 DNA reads TGTGCCAGCAGCCAACTAGCGGGAGGGCCGGGAGCAGATACGCAGTATTTT.

The CDR3 is CSADEGGGTRQYF. DNA of the CDR3: TGCAGTGCCGATGAAGGGGGCGGCACCAGGCAGTACTTC. The chain carries TRBV20-1 and TRBJ2-7; 7 nucleotides line up with TRBD1. V lost 6 bases and J lost 9; bases outside the gene matches: 14. The CDR3 is 13 residues long. Germline V lookup: CDR1 DFQATT, CDR2 SNEGSKA (reference sequence).

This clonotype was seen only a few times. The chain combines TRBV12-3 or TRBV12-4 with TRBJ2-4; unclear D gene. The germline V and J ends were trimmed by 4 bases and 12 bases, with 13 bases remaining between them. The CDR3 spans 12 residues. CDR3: CASSSGSSNQYF. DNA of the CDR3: TGTGCCAGCAGTTCCGGGTCCAGCAATCAGTACTTC.

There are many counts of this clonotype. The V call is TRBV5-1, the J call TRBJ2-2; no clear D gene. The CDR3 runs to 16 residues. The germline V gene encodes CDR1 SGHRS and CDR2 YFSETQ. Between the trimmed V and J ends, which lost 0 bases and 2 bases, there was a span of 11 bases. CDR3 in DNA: TGCGCCAGCAGCTTGGGTGGCAGGCCAAACACCGGGGAGCTGTTTTTT. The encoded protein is CASSLGGRPNTGELFF. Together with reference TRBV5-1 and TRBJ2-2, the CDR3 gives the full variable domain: KAGVTQTPRYLIKTRGQQVTLSCSPISGHRSVSWYQQTPGQGLQFLFEYFSETQRNKGNFPGRFSGRQFSNSRSEMNVSTLELGDSALYLCASSLGGRPNTGELFFGEGSRLTVL.

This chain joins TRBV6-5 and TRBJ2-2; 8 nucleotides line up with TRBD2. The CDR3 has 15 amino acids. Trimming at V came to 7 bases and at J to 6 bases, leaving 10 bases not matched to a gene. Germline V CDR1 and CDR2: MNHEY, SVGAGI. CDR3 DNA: TGTGCCAGCATTAAAACGGGAGGGTCGGCCGGGGAGCTGTTTTTT. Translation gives CASIKTGGSAGELFF.